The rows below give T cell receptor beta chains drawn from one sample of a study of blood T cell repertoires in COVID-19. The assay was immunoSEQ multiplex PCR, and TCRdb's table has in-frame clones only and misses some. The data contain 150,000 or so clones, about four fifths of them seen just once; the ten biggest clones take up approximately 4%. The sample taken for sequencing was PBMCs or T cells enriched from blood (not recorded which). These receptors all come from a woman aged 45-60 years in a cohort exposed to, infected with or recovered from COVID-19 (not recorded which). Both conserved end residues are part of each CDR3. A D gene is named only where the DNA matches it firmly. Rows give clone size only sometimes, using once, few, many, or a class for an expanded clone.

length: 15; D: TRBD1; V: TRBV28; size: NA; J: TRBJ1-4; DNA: TGTGCCAGCAGTTCCACAGGGGCCCATAATGAAAAACTGTTTTTT; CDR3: CASSSTGAHNEKLFF
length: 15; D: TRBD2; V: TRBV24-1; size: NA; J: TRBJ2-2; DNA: TGTGCCACCAGTGATCGACTAGCGGGAGCCGGGGAGCTGTTTTTT; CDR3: CATSDRLAGAGELFF
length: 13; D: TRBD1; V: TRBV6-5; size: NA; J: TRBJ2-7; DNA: TGTGCCACTGATTCTGGGACAGGGGCCGAGCAGTACTTC; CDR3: CATDSGTGAEQYF
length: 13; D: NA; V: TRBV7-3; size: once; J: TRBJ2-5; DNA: TGTGCCAGCAGCCAAGGGGAGGCAGAGACCCAGTACTTC; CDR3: CASSQGEAETQYF
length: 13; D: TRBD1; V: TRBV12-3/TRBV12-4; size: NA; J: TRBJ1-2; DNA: TGTGCCAGCAGTTTGGACAGGGGTTATGGCTACACCTTC; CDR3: CASSLDRGYGYTF
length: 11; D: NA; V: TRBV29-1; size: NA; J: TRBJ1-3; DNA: TGCAGCGTTGAGCACAGAAACACCATATATTTT; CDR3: CSVEHRNTIYF
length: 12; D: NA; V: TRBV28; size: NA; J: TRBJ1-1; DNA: TGTGCCAGCAGTTCCTACCGGGCTGAAGCTTTCTTT; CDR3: CASSSYRAEAFF
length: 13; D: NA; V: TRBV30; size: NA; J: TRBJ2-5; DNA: TGTGCCTGGAGGGAGCGGGCACAAGAGACCCAGTACTTC; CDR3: CAWRERAQETQYF
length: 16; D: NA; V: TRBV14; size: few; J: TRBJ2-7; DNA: TGTGCCAGCAGCCAAGATTCTTGGACGGGACTCTACGAGCAGTACTTC; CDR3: CASSQDSWTGLYEQYF
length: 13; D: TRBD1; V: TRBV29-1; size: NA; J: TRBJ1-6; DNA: TGCAGCGTCTCCCCGGCACAGGGGACACCCCTCCACTTT; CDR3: CSVSPAQGTPLHF
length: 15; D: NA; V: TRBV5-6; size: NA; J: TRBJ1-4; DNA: TGTGCCAGCAGCCCCGAGGGCCTGCCTAATGAAAAACTGTTTTTT; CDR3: CASSPEGLPNEKLFF
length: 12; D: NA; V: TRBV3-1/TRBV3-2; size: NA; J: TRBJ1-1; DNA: TGTGCCAGCAGCTTCATGAACACTGAAGCTTTCTTT; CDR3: CASSFMNTEAFF
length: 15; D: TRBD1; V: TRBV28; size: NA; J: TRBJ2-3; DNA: TGTGCCAGCACCGGGAGACAGGGGGCCGGGGATACGCAGTATTTT; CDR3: CASTGRQGAGDTQYF
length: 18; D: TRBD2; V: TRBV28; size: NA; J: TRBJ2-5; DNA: TGTGCCAGCCGATTTCTTTCCTCTGGACTAGCGGGCGAAGAGACCCAGTACTTC; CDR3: CASRFLSSGLAGEETQYF
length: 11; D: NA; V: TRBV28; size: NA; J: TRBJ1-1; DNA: TGTGCCAGCAGTGTTAGCACTGAAGCTTTCTTT; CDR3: CASSVSTEAFF
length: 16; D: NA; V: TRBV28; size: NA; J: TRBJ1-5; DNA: TGTGCCAGCAGTTCCCTGGAGGCAGGAGGCAATCAGCCCCAGCATTTT; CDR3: CASSSLEAGGNQPQHF
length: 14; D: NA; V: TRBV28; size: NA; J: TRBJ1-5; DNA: TGTGCCAGCAGTTTGGGCCAGGTCACTCAGCCCCAGCATTTT; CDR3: CASSLGQVTQPQHF
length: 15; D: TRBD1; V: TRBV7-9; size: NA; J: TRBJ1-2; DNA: TGTGCCAGCAGCTCAGCTCCACAGGGGATCCATGGCTACACCTTC; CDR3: CASSSAPQGIHGYTF
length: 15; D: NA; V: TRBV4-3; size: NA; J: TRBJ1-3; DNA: TGCGCCAGCAGCCAAGACAGGGGCTATGGAAACACCATATATTTT; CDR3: CASSQDRGYGNTIYF
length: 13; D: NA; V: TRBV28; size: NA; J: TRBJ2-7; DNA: TGTGCCAGCAGCGGCGGGGCTACCTACGAGCAGTACTTC; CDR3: CASSGGATYEQYF
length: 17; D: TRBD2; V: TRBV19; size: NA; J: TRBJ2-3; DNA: TGTGCCAGTAGTATAGTAGAGAGCGGGGGAAGCACAGATACGCAGTATTTT; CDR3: CASSIVESGGSTDTQYF
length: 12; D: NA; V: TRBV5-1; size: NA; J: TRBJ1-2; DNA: TGCGCCAGCGCGAGGGAAGACTATGGCTACACCTTC; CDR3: CASAREDYGYTF
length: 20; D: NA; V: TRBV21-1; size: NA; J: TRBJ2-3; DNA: TGTGCCAGCAGCAACGGCGGACTAGCGGGAGGTCGCCCTAGCACAGATACGCAGTATTTT; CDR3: CASSNGGLAGGRPSTDTQYF
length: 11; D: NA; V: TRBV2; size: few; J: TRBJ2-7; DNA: TGTGCCAGCAGGGCCGACAGGGAGCAGTACTTC; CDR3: CASRADREQYF
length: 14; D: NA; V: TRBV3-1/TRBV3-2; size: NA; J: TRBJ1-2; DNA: TGTGCCAGCAGCCAAGGTCATGCAGACTATGGCTACACCTTC; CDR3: CASSQGHADYGYTF
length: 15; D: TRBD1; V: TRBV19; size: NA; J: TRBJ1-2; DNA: TGTGCCAGTAGTATCACCGGACAGGGGAAGGATGGCTACACCTTC; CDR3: CASSITGQGKDGYTF
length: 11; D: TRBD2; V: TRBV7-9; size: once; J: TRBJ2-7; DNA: TGTGCCAGCACGCCTGGGACTAGGCAGTACTTC; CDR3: CASTPGTRQYF
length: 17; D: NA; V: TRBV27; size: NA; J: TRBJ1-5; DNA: TGTGCCAGCAGTACCCTAGGACAGAAGAATAGCAATCAGCCCCAGCATTTT; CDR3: CASSTLGQKNSNQPQHF
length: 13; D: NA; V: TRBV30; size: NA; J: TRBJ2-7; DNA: TGTGCCTGGAGTGGTGGGGGGGCCTGGCGGCAGTACTTC; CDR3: CAWSGGGAWRQYF
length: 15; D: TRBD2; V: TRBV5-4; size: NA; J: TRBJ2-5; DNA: TGTGCCAGCAGCTTAATAAGCGGGAGATCAGAGACCCAGTACTTC; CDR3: CASSLISGRSETQYF
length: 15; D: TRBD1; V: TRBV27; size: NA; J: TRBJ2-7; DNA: TGTGCCAGCAGCCGCCAAACAGGGGGATCCTACGAGCAGTACTTC; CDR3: CASSRQTGGSYEQYF
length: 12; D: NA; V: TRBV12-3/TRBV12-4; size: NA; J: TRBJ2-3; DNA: TGTGCCAGCAGTACAAGCACAGATACGCAGTATTTT; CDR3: CASSTSTDTQYF
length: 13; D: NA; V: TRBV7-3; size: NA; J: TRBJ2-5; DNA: TGTGCCAGCAGCCCAGGGACTGGGGAGACCCAGTACTTC; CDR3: CASSPGTGETQYF
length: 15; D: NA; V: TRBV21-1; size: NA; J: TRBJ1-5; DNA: TGTGCCAGCAGTCCGACAGACTGTAGCAATCAGCCCCAGCATTTT; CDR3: CASSPTDCSNQPQHF
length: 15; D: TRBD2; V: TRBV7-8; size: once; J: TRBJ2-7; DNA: TGTGCCAGCAGCTCCCGGACTAGCGGTTCCTACGAGCAGTACTTC; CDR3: CASSSRTSGSYEQYF
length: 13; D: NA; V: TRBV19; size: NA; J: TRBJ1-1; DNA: TGTGCCAGTAGTATTTACGGTGCCACTGAAGCTTTCTTT; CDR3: CASSIYGATEAFF
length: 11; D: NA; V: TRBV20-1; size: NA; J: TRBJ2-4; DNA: TGCAGTGCTGGGCATAAAAACATTCAGTACTTC; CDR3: CSAGHKNIQYF
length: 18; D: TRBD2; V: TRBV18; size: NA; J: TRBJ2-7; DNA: TGTGCCAGCTCACGGCACTTTCCCGGGGGGATCCCGACGACCGAGCAGTACTTC; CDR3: CASSRHFPGGIPTTEQYF
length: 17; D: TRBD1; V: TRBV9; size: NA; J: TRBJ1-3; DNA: TGTGCCAGCAGCGTAGACGTGGGACAGCTCTCTGGAAACACCATATATTTT; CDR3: CASSVDVGQLSGNTIYF
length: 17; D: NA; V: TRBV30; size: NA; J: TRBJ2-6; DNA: TGTGCCTGGAGCCCTTTACAGGTTACCTCTGGGGCCAACGTCCTGACTTTC; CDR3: CAWSPLQVTSGANVLTF
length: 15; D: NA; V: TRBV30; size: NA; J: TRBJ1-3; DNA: TGTGCCTGGAGTGTACAGGTGAACTCTGGAAACACCATATATTTT; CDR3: CAWSVQVNSGNTIYF
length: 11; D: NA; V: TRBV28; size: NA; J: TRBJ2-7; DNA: TGTGCCAGCAGACAACACTACGAGCAGTACTTC; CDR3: CASRQHYEQYF
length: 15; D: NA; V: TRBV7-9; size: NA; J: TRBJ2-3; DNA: TGTGCCAGCAGCAACCGGGACTTTCGCACAGATACGCAGTATTTT; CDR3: CASSNRDFRTDTQYF
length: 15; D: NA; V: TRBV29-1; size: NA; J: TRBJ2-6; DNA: TGCAGCTGCGGGACGGCGAGCTCTGGGGCCAACGTCCTGACTTTC; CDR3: CSCGTASSGANVLTF
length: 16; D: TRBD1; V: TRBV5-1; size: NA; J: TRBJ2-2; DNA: TGCGCCAGCAGCTCTGGCCCGGGACAGCTAACCGGGGAGCTGTTTTTT; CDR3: CASSSGPGQLTGELFF
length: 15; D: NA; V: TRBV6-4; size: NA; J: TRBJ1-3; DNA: TGTGCCAGCAGTGACTCCGGAGGGATCAGAAACACCATATATTTT; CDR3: CASSDSGGIRNTIYF
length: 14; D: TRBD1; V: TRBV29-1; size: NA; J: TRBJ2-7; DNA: TGCAGCGTTGCACGGGACAGGGGAGAATTGGAGCAGTACTTC; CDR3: CSVARDRGELEQYF
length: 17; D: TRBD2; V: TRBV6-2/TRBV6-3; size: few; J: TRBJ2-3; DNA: TGTGCCAGCAGTTACAACCTAGCGGGAGCCCCCGGAGATACGCAGTATTTT; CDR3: CASSYNLAGAPGDTQYF
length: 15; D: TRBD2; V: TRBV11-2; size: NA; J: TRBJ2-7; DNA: TGTGCCAGCAGCTTGGCGGGGGGCCCATCCTACGAGCAGTACTTC; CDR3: CASSLAGGPSYEQYF
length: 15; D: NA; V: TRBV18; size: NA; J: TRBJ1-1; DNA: TGTGCCAGCTCACCACGCGGGGCCATGGACACTGAAGCTTTCTTT; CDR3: CASSPRGAMDTEAFF
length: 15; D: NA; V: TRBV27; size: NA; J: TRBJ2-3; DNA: TGTGCCAGCAGTTTCCTCCGAACTTACACAGATACGCAGTATTTT; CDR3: CASSFLRTYTDTQYF
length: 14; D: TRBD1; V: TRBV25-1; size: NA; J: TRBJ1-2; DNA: TGTGCCAGCACCGGACAGGGCGTCCTTTATGGCTACACCTTC; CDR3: CASTGQGVLYGYTF
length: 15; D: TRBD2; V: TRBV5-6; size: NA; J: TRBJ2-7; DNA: TGTGCCAGCAGCTTGGAACTAGCGGGGGTTGACGAGCAGTACTTC; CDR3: CASSLELAGVDEQYF
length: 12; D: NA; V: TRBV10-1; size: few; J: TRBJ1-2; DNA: TGCGCCTCACCTGTGGGGGCGGAGGGCTACACCTTC; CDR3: CASPVGAEGYTF
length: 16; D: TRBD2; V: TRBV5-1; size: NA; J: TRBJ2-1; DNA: TGCGCCAGCAGCGTTAGCGGGATGAGCTCCTACAATGAGCAGTTCTTC; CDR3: CASSVSGMSSYNEQFF
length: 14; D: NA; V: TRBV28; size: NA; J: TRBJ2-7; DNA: TGTGCCAGCAGTTCAAGGGAGGTGCGCTACGAGCAGTACTTC; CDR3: CASSSREVRYEQYF
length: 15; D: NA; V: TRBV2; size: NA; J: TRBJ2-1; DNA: TGTGCCAGCAGTGGGAGGGACGGAGTTTACAATGAGCAGTTCTTC; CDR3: CASSGRDGVYNEQFF
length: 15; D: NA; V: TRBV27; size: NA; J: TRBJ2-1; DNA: TGTGCCAGCAGTTATAGACAACCAGGGTTCAATGAGCAGTTCTTC; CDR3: CASSYRQPGFNEQFF
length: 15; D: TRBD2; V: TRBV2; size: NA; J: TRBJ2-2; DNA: TGTGCCAGCAGCTACAGCGGGGGAGAGGCCGGGGAGCTGTTTTTT; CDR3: CASSYSGGEAGELFF
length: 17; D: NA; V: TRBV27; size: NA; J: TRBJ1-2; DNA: TGTGCCAGCAGTTTAGACAAGGGACACCTTCAGACCTATGGCTACACCTTC; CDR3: CASSLDKGHLQTYGYTF